The next 20 T cell receptor beta chains were all read from a single sample in a study of blood T cell repertoires in COVID-19. Assay: immunoSEQ multiplex PCR; the TCRdb copy retains only in-frame clones and omits some. The table records around 300,000 clones, almost 90% of them present only once. What was sequenced was peripheral blood. Receptors were obtained from a woman aged 40 to 50 with COVID-19, enrolled during active disease.

This chain connects TRBV28 to TRBJ1-1; no definite D call. The CDR3 has 15 residues. CDR1 is MDHEN, CDR2 SYDVKM, per germline. Trimming took off 8 bases at V and 0 bases at J, with 16 bases between the two ends. The CDR3 DNA follows: TGTGCCAGCCTAGCAGCGGGGTCGGTGAACACTGAAGCTTTCTTT. Residues: CASLAAGSVNTEAFF.

This chain connects TRBV5-1 to TRBJ2-1, with TRBD1 matching 11 bases. V lost 5 bases and J lost 9; bases outside the gene matches: 10. The CDR3 runs 15 residues. Germline CDR1 is SGHRS and CDR2 is YFSETQ. The CDR3 coding sequence is TGCGCCAGCAGTAGTCAGGGACAGGGGGACGGTGAGCAGTTCTTC. It translates to CASSSQGQGDGEQFF.

CDR3 in amino acids: CASTGVGWTEAFF. The CDR3 nucleotides are TGTGCCAGCACCGGAGTAGGATGGACTGAAGCTTTCTTT. The chain joins TRBV6-5 to TRBJ1-1; no clear D gene. Germline assignment: CDR1 MNHEY and CDR2 SVGAGI. V lost 7 bases and J 5 bases, leaving 14 bases between the germline ends. The CDR3 has 13 amino acids.

This chain's CDR3 is CASSSTLNTEAFF. CDR3 DNA: TGCGCCAGCAGCTCGACATTGAACACTGAAGCTTTCTTT. The chain employs TRBV5-1 and TRBJ1-1; D uncertain. The CDR3 length is 13 residues. Germline V gene lookup returns CDR1 SGHRS and CDR2 YFSETQ. The V and J ends lost 3 bases and 0 bases respectively, with 6 bases between them.

This rearrangement joins TRBV18 to TRBJ1-6; 8 nucleotides match TRBD1. Trimming at V came to 5 bases and at J to 10 bases, leaving 13 bases not matched to a gene. This CDR3 is built from 16 residues. Germline lookup yields CDR1 KGHSH and CDR2 LQKENI. The CDR3 bases are TGTGCCAGCTCATCAACGGGGACAGGTTACGGGTCACCCCTCCACTTT. It encodes CASSSTGTGYGSPLHF.

CDR3 amino acids: CASSPRGQPQHF. The CDR3 nucleotides are TGTGCCAGCAGCCCCCGGGGGCAGCCCCAGCATTTT. The chain recombines TRBV6-2 or TRBV6-3 with TRBJ1-5; tentative D call: TRBD1 (5 bases). The CDR3 is made up of 12 amino acids. The V gene lost 6 bases and the J gene lost 7 bases, with 10 bases spanning the gap. CDR1 is MNHEY, CDR2 SVGEGT, per germline.

The chain recombines TRBV5-1 with TRBJ2-7; 8 nucleotides match TRBD1. The CDR3 runs to 14 residues. The V gene end was trimmed by 2 bases and the J gene end by 7 bases; junction bases not matched to a gene: 8. Per germline, CDR1 SGHRS and CDR2 YFSETQ. CDR3 in DNA: TGCGCCAGCAGCTTCGGCGGGGACAGGTGGGAGCAGTACTTC. This encodes CASSFGGDRWEQYF.

This chain connects TRBV27 to TRBJ2-7, with D hard to call. The V end was cut by 8 bases, the J end by 2 bases, with 13 bases between. Germline V gene data show CDR1 as MNHEY and CDR2 as SMNVEV (reference sequence). The CDR3 has 13 amino acids. The CDR3 loop is CASSSHSAYEQYF. The CDR3 DNA follows: TGTGCCAGCTCTTCCCACAGTGCCTACGAGCAGTACTTC.

This chain connects TRBV4-3 to TRBJ1-3; the D is unclear. The germline V and J ends were trimmed by 6 bases and 0 bases, with 9 bases remaining between them. This CDR3 spans 14 amino acids. Germline values: CDR1 LGHNA, CDR2 YSLEER. The CDR3 protein is CASSPGSSGNTIYF. CDR3 DNA: TGCGCCAGCAGTCCCGGGAGCTCTGGAAACACCATATATTTT.

The chain is built from TRBV9 and TRBJ2-1, with 14 bases that match TRBD2. Germline-derived CDR1 and CDR2 are SGDLS and YYNGEE. The CDR3 consists of 13 residues. V shed 4 bases, J shed 15 bases, and the junction held 6 bases outside the gene matches. The CDR3 loop reads CASSSGLAGDLFF. The DNA for the CDR3 is TGTGCCAGCAGCTCGGGACTAGCGGGGGACTTGTTCTTC.

Details on this clone: Other DNA sequences from this sample encode an identical CDR3 as well. This chain uses TRBV6-2 or TRBV6-3 with TRBJ1-2; a possible D gene is TRBD1 (5 bases). The V end was cut by 4 bases, the J end by 8 bases, with 8 bases between. CDR3 length: 11 amino acids. The germline V gene encodes CDR1 MNHEY and CDR2 SVGEGT. This CDR3 reads CASSSGSGYTF. The CDR3 DNA sequence: TGTGCCAGCAGTTCAGGGTCCGGCTACACCTTC.

This chain uses TRBV27 with TRBJ2-1; 9 bases are a match to TRBD2. The germline V gene encodes CDR1 MNHEY and CDR2 SMNVEV (reference sequence). The CDR3 covers 15 residues. V was clipped by 0 bases and J by 9 bases; unmatched bases: 6. In DNA form, the CDR3 reads TGTGCCAGCAGTTTATCCAGTGGCGGGAGGGGTGAGCAGTTCTTC. It translates to CASSLSSGGRGEQFF.

V and J are TRBV19 and TRBJ1-2; 7 bases align to TRBD1. The length of the CDR3 is 16 residues. Germline V gives CDR1 LNHDA, CDR2 SQIVND (reference sequence). The junction had 14 bases not matched to a gene; V was cut back by 6 bases and J by 4 bases. CDR3 sequence: CASRNDRAGWAYGYTF. CDR3 nucleotides: TGTGCCAGTAGGAACGACAGGGCCGGATGGGCCTATGGCTACACCTTC.

The CDR3: CASSSGQYLNEQFF. CDR3 sequence (DNA): TGTGCCAGCAGCTCTGGCCAATACCTCAATGAGCAGTTCTTC. The chain couples TRBV7-9 to TRBJ2-1; D not resolved. The CDR3 length is 14 residues. Germline assignment: CDR1 SEHNR and CDR2 FQNEAQ (reference sequence). Trimming shortened V by 4 bases and J by 6 bases, and 13 bases separated the two germline ends.

A note on this clone: The sample has other DNA sequences that encode this CDR3 too. The chain has TRBV5-1 and TRBJ2-7; 8 bases are a match to TRBD1. V shed 2 bases and J 1 base; nucleotides not matched to a gene: 2. This CDR3 spans 14 amino acids. CDR1 is SGHRS, CDR2 YFSETQ, per germline. This CDR3 is CASSLRTGSYEQYF. The DNA for the CDR3 is TGCGCCAGCAGCTTACGGACAGGGTCCTACGAGCAGTACTTC.

The chain uses TRBV5-4 and TRBJ1-1; the D is unclear. The V end lost 3 bases, the J end lost 5 bases, and 17 bases lay between the germline ends. CDR1 and CDR2 (germline): SGHNT, YYREEE (reference sequence). This CDR3 spans 15 amino acids. In nucleotides, the CDR3 is TGTGCCAGCAGCTCGACTAAGGGAGCTTGGACTGAAGCTTTCTTT. Translating gives CASSSTKGAWTEAFF.

Written as DNA, the CDR3 is TGTGCCAGCAGCCCCGTCAATGAGCAGTTCTTC. Its translation is CASSPVNEQFF. This chain links TRBV2 with TRBJ2-1, with unresolved D. The germline V gene has CDR1 SNHLY and CDR2 FYNNEI. This CDR3 contains 11 residues. V was cut by 6 bases and J by 6 bases, with 6 bases left in between.

V and J are TRBV5-1 and TRBJ1-4; D might be TRBD1 (6 bases). V was pared by 4 bases and J by 3 bases, with 16 bases between. Per germline, CDR1 SGHRS and CDR2 YFSETQ. The CDR3 is made up of 16 amino acids. The CDR3 spells CASSPQTGNANEKLFF. The CDR3, as DNA: TGCGCCAGCAGCCCACAAACAGGGAATGCTAATGAAAAACTGTTTTTT.

The chain couples TRBV6-1 to TRBJ2-3, with TRBD2 as a possible D gene (6 bases). The CDR3 totals 16 residues. CDR1 and CDR2 (germline): MNHNS, SASEGT. V was clipped by 0 bases and J by 5 bases, with 15 bases between them. The CDR3 is CASSEALAVPLDTQYF. The CDR3 region has the DNA TGTGCCAGCAGTGAAGCACTAGCTGTCCCGTTAGATACGCAGTATTTT.

This chain joins TRBV5-1 and TRBJ1-2; TRBD1 might be the D (6 bases). The germline V gene encodes CDR1 SGHRS and CDR2 YFSETQ. This CDR3 region has 15 residues. Trimming cost V 4 bases and J 2 bases, with 15 bases left between them. This chain's CDR3 is CASSPIDRSNYGYTF. The DNA of the CDR3 is TGCGCCAGCAGCCCAATAGACAGGTCAAACTATGGCTACACCTTC.